Listed below are T cell receptor beta chains from one sample, sequenced in a study of T-cell memory formation after mild COVID-19. TCRdb recomputed calls from the 5' RACE reads with MiXCR, one row per CDR3 protein. In the table there are around 340,000 distinct CDR3 sequences, roughly an eighth of which are singletons. Specimen: PBMCs or a T cell subset sorted from them (not recorded which). These receptors originate from a man aged 18 to 29 who had mild COVID-19 (a few samples of this study predate the infection). Cell type and time point are not known. CDR3s include the opening cysteine and the closing phenylalanine or tryptophan. Each record gives: D gene, J gene, V gene, clone size, CDR3 DNA, CDR3 protein. D genes are given only for firm matches. Part of the rows lack a size; the others show once, few, many or a class for expanded clones.

>NA|TRBJ2-3|TRBV28|NA
TGTGCCAGCAGGCCCAGACAACGTACGCAGTATTTT
CASRPRQRTQYF
>TRBD1|TRBJ2-1|TRBV20-1|few
TGCAGTGCTAGTGACTTGGGGACAGCCCTCAATGAGCAGTTCTTC
CSASDLGTALNEQFF
>TRBD1|TRBJ2-7|TRBV5-8|many
TGTGCCAGCGGCCTTGAGGACAGGCCCTCCTACGAGCAGTACTTC
CASGLEDRPSYEQYF
>NA|TRBJ2-5|TRBV2|many
TGTGCCACTCATGGGGCTAGTCAAGAGACCCAGTACTTC
CATHGASQETQYF
>TRBD1|TRBJ2-7|TRBV19|few
TGTGCCAGTAGTATAATGGGGACAGGGAGAACCTACGAGCAGTACTTC
CASSIMGTGRTYEQYF
>TRBD1|TRBJ2-5|TRBV6-5|NA
TGTGCCAGCAGGAAGACAGGGAAAGAGACCCAGTACTTC
CASRKTGKETQYF
>TRBD1|TRBJ2-3|TRBV15|NA
TGTGCCACCAGCGACAGGGGAGGCGCAGATACGCAGTATTTT
CATSDRGGADTQYF
>TRBD2|TRBJ2-1|TRBV7-8|NA
TGTGCCAGCAGCTTGGGTCCTAGCGGGTATAGCTCCTACAATGAGCAGTTCTTC
CASSLGPSGYSSYNEQFF
>NA|TRBJ1-2|TRBV12-3/TRBV12-4|few
TGTGCCAGCACCCTTCAAGGTGGCTACACCTTC
CASTLQGGYTF
>TRBD1|TRBJ1-6|TRBV20-1|few
TGCAGTGCTAACAGACAGGGGGAGAATTCACCCCTCCACTTT
CSANRQGENSPLHF
>TRBD2|TRBJ2-2|TRBV20-1|many
TGCAGTGCTAGAGATGGACTAGCGGGGGACACCGGGGAGCTGTTTTTT
CSARDGLAGDTGELFF
>NA|TRBJ1-2|TRBV7-2|NA
TGTGCCAGCAGCTTAAGGGACAAAAACTATGGCTACACCTTC
CASSLRDKNYGYTF
>NA|TRBJ2-1|TRBV20-1|few
TGCAGCCCAATTCCCGGGTCTGAGCAGTTCTTC
CSPIPGSEQFF
>NA|TRBJ1-2|TRBV4-1|NA
TGCGCCAGCAGCGCCCAGATCAACTATGGCTACACCTTC
CASSAQINYGYTF
>NA|TRBJ2-3|TRBV3-1|NA
TGTGCCAGCAGCCAAGATCTCGTTGCCACAGATACGCAGTATTTT
CASSQDLVATDTQYF
>NA|TRBJ1-1|TRBV7-9|few
TGTGCCAGCAGCCAAAGACAGAGCACTGAAGCTTTCTTT
CASSQRQSTEAFF
>TRBD1|TRBJ2-7|TRBV29-1|NA
TGCAGCGCCATTGGACAGGGCACCTACGAGCAGTACTTC
CSAIGQGTYEQYF
>NA|TRBJ1-3|TRBV28|few
TGTGCCAGCAGTCGCGAGGCAGGAGGGGCTTCTGGAAACACCATATATTTT
CASSREAGGASGNTIYF
>NA|TRBJ2-5|TRBV20-1|NA
TGCAGTGCTAGAGACTCGTCGGTGTTAGAGACCCAGTACTTC
CSARDSSVLETQYF
>NA|TRBJ2-7|TRBV27|NA
TGTGCCAGCAGTTTCAAGATTGGAGGCAGTACCTACGAGCAGTACTTC
CASSFKIGGSTYEQYF
>NA|TRBJ2-2|TRBV20-1|NA
TGCAGTGCTAGGGAAGGGGGGAAAACCGGGGAGCTGTTTTTT
CSAREGGKTGELFF
>NA|TRBJ1-2|TRBV27|NA
TGTGCCAGCAGTTATAGGGGGGCCTGGGAGGGCTACACCTTC
CASSYRGAWEGYTF
>TRBD1|TRBJ1-2|TRBV6-5|few
TGTGCCAGCAAAGGGACCGGGACAGGGAGAGCTAACTATGGCTACACCTTC
CASKGTGTGRANYGYTF
>NA|TRBJ2-7|TRBV5-1|NA
TGCGCCAGCAGCTTGTTGACGGGGGGCCTTACCTACGAGCAGTACTTC
CASSLLTGGLTYEQYF